A selection of T cell receptor beta chains follows, all from one sample in a study of T cell responses to AZD1222 COVID-19 vaccine. TCRdb's copy holds only in-frame clones and misses some; the assay was immunoSEQ multiplex PCR. The table records roughly 140,000 clones, around 95% of them present only once. The input for sequencing was peripheral blood, taken on day 0 of AZD1222 vaccination. The origin of the receptors is an adult in good health. Both conserved end residues are trimmed from each CDR3.

v_gene: TRBV11-2
j_gene: TRBJ1-3
CDR3aa: ASSSQGTGNTIY

v_gene: TRBV14
j_gene: TRBJ2-4
CDR3aa: ASSQEWGPKNIQY

v_gene: TRBV21-1
j_gene: TRBJ1-1
CDR3aa: ASSKAGTGKSRTEAF

v_gene: TRBV5-1
j_gene: TRBJ1-2
CDR3aa: ASSPGLGGGYGYT

v_gene: TRBV11-2
j_gene: TRBJ2-1
CDR3aa: ASSLAQGSYNEQF

v_gene: TRBV15
j_gene: TRBJ1-1
CDR3aa: ATSGGLSGTEAF

v_gene: TRBV5-6
j_gene: TRBJ2-3
CDR3aa: ASSLAGSTDTQY

v_gene: TRBV6-6
j_gene: TRBJ2-5
CDR3aa: ASSNNQLQETQY

v_gene: TRBV30
j_gene: TRBJ2-2
CDR3aa: AWSVLRATGELF

v_gene: TRBV7-9
j_gene: TRBJ2-2
CDR3aa: ASSNKLDTGELF

v_gene: TRBV13
j_gene: TRBJ1-2
CDR3aa: ASSLDLNYGYT

v_gene: TRBV2
j_gene: TRBJ2-6
CDR3aa: ASSGAGAGANVLT

v_gene: TRBV20-1
j_gene: TRBJ1-2
CDR3aa: SANMDGYT

v_gene: TRBV28
j_gene: TRBJ1-3
CDR3aa: ASSFSTGNTIY

v_gene: TRBV2
j_gene: TRBJ1-2
CDR3aa: ASRAGTDYGYT

v_gene: TRBV2
j_gene: TRBJ2-3
CDR3aa: ASRPDRGVMDTQY

v_gene: TRBV3-1/TRBV3-2
j_gene: TRBJ1-2
CDR3aa: ASSHLRRGHKNYGYT

v_gene: TRBV28
j_gene: TRBJ1-1
CDR3aa: ASSSFPGQGISTEAF

v_gene: TRBV5-1
j_gene: TRBJ2-1
CDR3aa: ASSLTGASYNEQF

v_gene: TRBV28
j_gene: TRBJ1-5
CDR3aa: ASSLRWDVSNQPQH

v_gene: TRBV14
j_gene: TRBJ1-2
CDR3aa: ASSPSGLGYGYT

v_gene: TRBV7-2
j_gene: TRBJ1-1
CDR3aa: ASSLEGLSTEAF

v_gene: TRBV3-1/TRBV3-2
j_gene: TRBJ2-4
CDR3aa: ASSQVASVINIQY

v_gene: TRBV6-5
j_gene: TRBJ1-1
CDR3aa: ASSFFLTEGFEAF

v_gene: TRBV7-9
j_gene: TRBJ1-3
CDR3aa: ASSATRNTIY

v_gene: TRBV27
j_gene: TRBJ2-2
CDR3aa: ASSFWAGELF

v_gene: TRBV19
j_gene: TRBJ1-2
CDR3aa: ASSLRTNYGYT

v_gene: TRBV4-2
j_gene: TRBJ1-2
CDR3aa: ASSQESGAGYGYT

v_gene: TRBV3-1/TRBV3-2
j_gene: TRBJ1-1
CDR3aa: ASSRRSTEAF

v_gene: TRBV5-5
j_gene: TRBJ1-3
CDR3aa: ASSIAPLQGAGNTIY

v_gene: TRBV6-1
j_gene: TRBJ2-1
CDR3aa: ASSENRGNEQF

v_gene: TRBV5-1
j_gene: TRBJ1-5
CDR3aa: ASSLIPGFSNQPQH

v_gene: TRBV9
j_gene: TRBJ1-6
CDR3aa: ASSPTRNSPLH

v_gene: TRBV20-1
j_gene: TRBJ1-2
CDR3aa: SARGLNGYT

v_gene: TRBV12-5
j_gene: TRBJ1-6
CDR3aa: ASGLAVGRSGTNSPLH

v_gene: TRBV24-1
j_gene: TRBJ1-2
CDR3aa: ATSDPTHSGRIYGYT

v_gene: TRBV7-2
j_gene: TRBJ2-5
CDR3aa: ASSVLARETQY

v_gene: TRBV19
j_gene: TRBJ1-3
CDR3aa: ASSIAADVYSGNTIY

v_gene: TRBV6-5
j_gene: TRBJ1-4
CDR3aa: ASSYSGRVGGEKLF

v_gene: TRBV3-1/TRBV3-2
j_gene: TRBJ1-5
CDR3aa: ASSQGRQIEGQPQH

v_gene: TRBV28
j_gene: TRBJ1-1
CDR3aa: ASSGTSNTEAF

v_gene: TRBV18
j_gene: TRBJ2-1
CDR3aa: ASYPSLLAGEAPSSYNEQF

v_gene: TRBV15
j_gene: TRBJ1-5
CDR3aa: ATSSGRVNQPQH

v_gene: TRBV11-2
j_gene: TRBJ1-1
CDR3aa: ASSPRQDMNTEAF

v_gene: TRBV2
j_gene: TRBJ1-1
CDR3aa: ASSEVRGTEAF

v_gene: TRBV7-9
j_gene: TRBJ1-1
CDR3aa: ASSLSGNTEAF